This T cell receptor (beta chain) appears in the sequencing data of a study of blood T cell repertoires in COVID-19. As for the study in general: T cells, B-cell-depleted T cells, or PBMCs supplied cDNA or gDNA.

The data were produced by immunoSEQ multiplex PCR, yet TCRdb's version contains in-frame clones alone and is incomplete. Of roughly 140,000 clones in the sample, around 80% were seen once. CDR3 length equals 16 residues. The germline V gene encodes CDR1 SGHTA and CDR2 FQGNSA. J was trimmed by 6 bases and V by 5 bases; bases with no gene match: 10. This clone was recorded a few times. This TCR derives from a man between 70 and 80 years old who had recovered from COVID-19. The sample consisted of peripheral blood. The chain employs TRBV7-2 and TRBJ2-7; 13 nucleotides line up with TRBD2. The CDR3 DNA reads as TGTGCCAGCAGCCCGAGCAGGACTAGCGGGAGTATCGAGCAGTACTTC. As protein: CASSPSRTSGSIEQYF.